Below are 25 T cell receptor beta chains sequenced from a single sample in a study of read filtering for tumor transcriptome and immune sequencing (TCRdb year 2020). The run used an Illumina HiSeq 4000. TCR libraries were built from roughly 400 ng RNA with the Immunoverse kit, using molecular barcoded adaptors covering alpha/delta and beta/gamma chains. TCRdb reran the public reads through fastp at Q25 and MiXCR, keeping productive beta chains. A single entry per CDR3 protein holds the most common genes and DNA from its merged rows. The sample table lists 75,000 to 95,000 distinct CDR3 sequences, 20% to 25% of them with a count of one. The top ten clones comprise more than 9.5% of the sample. The sequenced material came from a population of CD138-negative cells sorted from bone marrow. Interpreted using the paper, the cell subset or site label stands for: bone marrow mononuclear cells depleted of CD138+ plasma/myeloma cells by negative magnetic selection. Every receptor here comes from a donor at least 40 years old with multiple myeloma.

This clonotype was counted at least ten times. The V gene is TRBV29-1, the J gene TRBJ2-1, with D maybe TRBD1 (5 bases). The V gene lost 4 bases and the J gene lost 5 bases, with 18 bases spanning the gap. CDR3 length: 15 amino acids. Germline assignment: CDR1 SQVTM and CDR2 ANQGSEA. CDR3 nucleotides: TGCAGCGTTGGGATGGCTATAAGGGGCCACAATGAGCAGTTCTTC. Protein: CSVGMAIRGHNEQFF.

This clonotype was picked up many times. CDR3 sequence reads: CASRPTSGNYNEQFF. DNA for the CDR3: TGTGCCAGCAGACCTACTAGCGGCAACTACAATGAGCAGTTCTTC. The chain joins TRBV7-3 to TRBJ2-1; TRBD2 agrees at 8 bases. Trimming removed 6 bases from V and 3 bases from J; junction bases left unmatched: 7. CDR3 length equals 15 residues. CDR1 SGHTA and CDR2 FQGTGA come from the germline V gene. The full variable domain, its missing parts supplied by reference TRBV7-3 and TRBJ2-1, is GAGVSQTPSNKVTEKGKYVELRCDPISGHTALYWYRQSLGQGPEFLIYFQGTGAADDSGLPNDRFFAVRPEGSVSTLKIQRTERGDSAVYLCASRPTSGNYNEQFFGPGTRLTVL.

Comments on this clonotype: One junction end does not reproduce the germline sequence, and a read error may be involved. This chain uses TRBV6-5 with TRBJ2-1; the D gene could be TRBD1 or TRBD2 (6 bases each). This CDR3 is 15 amino acids long. Germline values: CDR1 MNHEY, CDR2 SVGAGI. Here the CDR3 DNA reads TGTGCCAGCAGCCACTTCTGGGGGCGGGACAATGAGCAGCTCTTC. This gives the protein CASSHFWGRDNEQLF.

This clonotype was seen a handful of times. The chain uses TRBV4-2 and TRBJ2-7, with 7 bases matching TRBD2. With 3 bases clipped from V and 0 bases from J, the junction kept 2 bases outside the gene matches. The CDR3 is 14 amino acids. Germline V gene sequence: CDR1 LGHNA, CDR2 YNFKEQ. CDR3 DNA sequence: TGTGCCAGCAGCCAGGGGGGGGTCTCCTACGAGCAGTACTTC. Its protein product is CASSQGGVSYEQYF.

The rearrangement uses TRBV28 and TRBJ2-5, with 13 bases matching TRBD2. The J segment lost 3 bases and the V segment lost 5 bases, leaving 3 bases of the junction unmatched. Germline lookup yields CDR1 MDHEN and CDR2 SYDVKM. There are 15 residues in the CDR3. CDR3 DNA: TGTGCCAGCAGTCCAGGACTAGCGGGGGAAGAGACCCAGTACTTC. Residues: CASSPGLAGEETQYF.

In its sample, this clonotype was seen many times. This chain links TRBV7-3 with TRBJ2-1; D possibly uses TRBD1 or TRBD2 (6 bases each). V dropped 3 bases and J dropped 7 bases, with 16 bases sitting between them. CDR1 and CDR2 (germline): SGHTA, FQGTGA. The CDR3 totals 15 residues. CDR3 nucleotide sequence: TGTGCCAGCAGCTTTAGTGGGGGGCCAGAGAATGAGCAGTTCTTC. Translating gives CASSFSGGPENEQFF. The whole variable domain, remainder taken from reference TRBV7-3 and TRBJ2-1, is GAGVSQTPSNKVTEKGKYVELRCDPISGHTALYWYRQSLGQGPEFLIYFQGTGAADDSGLPNDRFFAVRPEGSVSTLKIQRTERGDSAVYLCASSFSGGPENEQFFGPGTRLTVL.

This clonotype has a handful of counts. The chain has TRBV7-3 and TRBJ2-7; 8 bases line up with TRBD1. Trimming took 5 bases from V and 1 from J; bases not matched to a gene: 7. CDR3 size: 15 residues. Germline values: CDR1 SGHTA, CDR2 FQGTGA. The CDR3 bases are TGTGCCAGCAGCGCGGGGACAGGTTTATCCTACGAGCAGTACTTC. Protein: CASSAGTGLSYEQYF.

As concerns this clonotype: This clone may be a read error of a much larger clone one base away. The chain has TRBV29-1 and TRBJ2-2, with 8 bases identical to TRBD1. The germline V gene has CDR1 SQVTM and CDR2 ANQGSEA. CDR3 length equals 17 residues. J gave up 1 base and V 4 bases, and 11 bases lay outside the gene matches. This chain's CDR3 is CSVGMAGGSGNTGELFF. The CDR3 nucleotides read TGCAGCGTTGGAATGGCAGGGGGCAGCGGGAACACCGGGGAGCTGTTTTTT.

This clonotype was observed a few times. A single base separates this from a much larger clone, so it may be a read error. The V and J genes are TRBV7-8 and TRBJ2-2; a weak D match, TRBD1 (7 bases). Germline loops: CDR1 SGHVS, CDR2 FQNEAQ. The CDR3 contains 17 residues. CDR3 region: CASSQKRSRGSTGGLFF. For the CDR3, the DNA is TGTGCCAGCAGCCAGAAGAGGAGCAGGGGGAGTACCGGGGGGCTGTTTTTT.

This clonotype was recorded many times. The rearrangement uses TRBV20-1 and TRBJ2-7; D not certain. Trimming stripped 8 bases from V and 2 bases from J, with 13 bases between. CDR3 length: 12 amino acids. Germline V gene data show CDR1 as DFQATT and CDR2 as SNEGSKA (reference sequence). CDR3 in amino acids: CSHVNRTYEQYF. CDR3 DNA: TGCAGTCACGTGAATCGGACCTACGAGCAGTACTTC.

This clonotype has a count of ten or more. The V gene is TRBV6-1, the J gene TRBJ2-2; 8 bases match TRBD2. V was clipped by 2 bases and J by 5 bases; unmatched bases: 1. This CDR3 is built from 14 residues. Per the germline V gene, CDR1 is MNHNS and CDR2 is SASEGT. DNA of the CDR3: TGTGCCAGCAGTGAAACGGGGGGGACCGGGGAGCTGTTTTTT. Translating it yields CASSETGGTGELFF.

This clonotype was seen repeatedly, ten times or more. V gene TRBV28 combines with J gene TRBJ2-3, with D perhaps TRBD1 or TRBD2 (5 bases each). Per the germline V gene, CDR1 is MDHEN and CDR2 is SYDVKM. The V and J ends lost 1 base and 3 bases respectively, with 11 bases between them. This CDR3 is 15 amino acids long. The CDR3: CASSLSGDPTDTQYF. The CDR3 DNA is TGTGCCAGCAGTTTATCCGGGGACCCGACAGATACGCAGTATTTT.

The rearrangement joins TRBV15 to TRBJ2-3; D perhaps matches TRBD1 (5 bases). Germline values: CDR1 LNHNV, CDR2 YYDKDF (reference sequence). Trimming took off 2 bases at V and 0 bases at J, with 9 bases between the two ends. The CDR3 extends over 15 amino acids. The DNA of the CDR3 is TGTGCCACCAGCAGACAGGGCCCTAGCACAGATACGCAGTATTTT. Amino acid sequence: CATSRQGPSTDTQYF.

This clonotype showed up just a few times. A read error may produce the germline difference seen at one junction end. The chain carries TRBV11-2 and TRBJ1-1; D not certain. Germline V CDR1 and CDR2: SGHAT, FQNNGV. CDR3 length equals 14 residues. The CDR3 DNA reads TGTGCCAGCAGCTTAGAGGGGTGGAACGCTGAAGCTTTCTTT. Translation gives CASSLEGWNAEAFF.

The table lists this clonotype with many counts. V is TRBV28 and J is TRBJ1-1; 9 nucleotides line up with TRBD1. Trimming took 7 bases from V and 4 from J; bases not matched to a gene: 10. This CDR3 has 15 amino acids. CDR1 is MDHEN and CDR2 is SYDVKM in the germline V gene. Written as DNA, the CDR3 is TGTGCCAGCAACGTGGGCGGGACAGGGTCCACTGAAGCTTTCTTT. Amino acids: CASNVGGTGSTEAFF.

In its sample, this clonotype was seen many times. V gene TRBV28 combines with J gene TRBJ1-1, with 7 nucleotides matching TRBD1. Germline V gene data show CDR1 as MDHEN and CDR2 as SYDVKM. The CDR3 contains 13 residues. The V and J ends lost 6 bases and 6 bases, in that order; junction bases with no gene match: 7. The CDR3: CASSPTGEAEAFF. In DNA form, the CDR3 reads TGTGCCAGCAGCCCTACAGGGGAGGCTGAAGCTTTCTTT. The whole variable domain, filled in from reference TRBV28 and TRBJ1-1, reads DVKVTQSSRYLVKRTGEKVFLECVQDMDHENMFWYRQDPGLGLRLIYFSYDVKMKEKGDIPEGYSVSREKKERFSLILESASTNQTSMYLCASSPTGEAEAFFGQGTRLTVV.

V gene TRBV5-1 combines with J gene TRBJ1-1; D is unresolved. CDR3 length: 14 residues. V was clipped by 1 base and J by 2 bases, with 9 bases between them. From germline, CDR1 is SGHRS and CDR2 YFSETQ. DNA for the CDR3: TGCGCCAGCAGCTTGCCCAGAGGCAACACTGAAGCTTTCTTT. Protein: CASSLPRGNTEAFF.

A remark on this clonotype: A much bigger clone sits one base away, suggesting this may be a read error. The V gene is TRBV12-3 or TRBV12-4, the J gene TRBJ1-1; 10 nucleotides match TRBD1. This CDR3 spans 15 amino acids. The CDR3 region is CASGLRQGANTEAFF. The CDR3, as DNA: TGTGCCAGCGGTTTGCGACAGGGGGCAAACACTGAAGCTTTCTTT.

This clonotype has ten or more counts. The J gene is TRBJ1-5, the V gene TRBV11-2, with a tentative D call TRBD1 (5 bases). The CDR3 is 12 residues long. CDR1 is SGHAT and CDR2 is FQNNGV in the germline V gene. The V gene lost 8 bases and the J gene lost 5 bases, with 10 bases spanning the gap. The DNA for the CDR3 is TGTGCCAGCTCGGGGGACCATCAGCCCCAGCATTTT. Translated, it gives CASSGDHQPQHF.

A few counts support this clonotype. The chain uses TRBV2 and TRBJ2-2, with TRBD2 matching over 9 bases. Germline loops: CDR1 SNHLY, CDR2 FYNNEI. The V segment lost 5 bases and the J segment 2 bases; nucleotides outside the gene matches: 6. CDR3 length: 16 amino acids. The CDR3 DNA reads TGTGCCAGCAGTATAGCGGGGGACGCTAACACCGGGGAGCTGTTTTTT. It specifies CASSIAGDANTGELFF.

This clonotype was found many times. This chain joins TRBV2 and TRBJ2-3, with D possibly matching TRBD2 (6 bases). The CDR3 is made up of 16 amino acids. CDR1 is SNHLY and CDR2 is FYNNEI in the germline V gene. With 6 bases removed from V and 2 bases from J, the gap between germline ends came to 18 bases. The CDR3 DNA reads TGTGCCAGCAGCCGAACTAGCCTACCCTTCACAGATACGCAGTATTTT. Translating gives CASSRTSLPFTDTQYF. Together with reference TRBV2 and TRBJ2-3, the CDR3 gives the full variable domain: EPEVTQTPSHQVTQMGQEVILRCVPISNHLYFYWYRQILGQKVEFLVSFYNNEISEKSEIFDDQFSVERPDGSNFTLKIRSTKLEDSAMYFCASSRTSLPFTDTQYFGPGTRLTVL.

This clonotype was recorded at least ten times. CDR3 region: CASTWGQGNQPQHF. The DNA for the CDR3 is TGTGCCAGCACCTGGGGCCAGGGAAATCAGCCCCAGCATTTT. The chain carries TRBV12-3 or TRBV12-4 and TRBJ1-5; D possibly corresponds to TRBD1 (5 bases). The CDR3 length is 14 residues. The germline V and J ends were trimmed by 7 bases and 4 bases, with 14 bases remaining between them.

This clonotype was picked up many times. The genes are TRBV10-3 and TRBJ2-7; possible D gene TRBD1, 6 bases. The length of the CDR3 is 11 residues. Germline V lookup: CDR1 ENHRY, CDR2 SYGVKD. V gave up 10 bases and J gave up 7 bases, with 14 bases separating them. CDR3 in amino acids: CATGQWEEQYF. The CDR3 coding sequence is TGTGCCACCGGACAGTGGGAAGAGCAGTACTTC.

This clonotype was counted only a few times. J is TRBJ1-1 and V is TRBV2; 7 bases align to TRBD1. V lost 3 bases and J lost 3; bases outside the gene matches: 4. The CDR3 is 14 amino acids. Germline V gives CDR1 SNHLY, CDR2 FYNNEI. The CDR3 DNA reads TGTGCCAGCAGTGAGACAGGGCTGTACACTGAAGCTTTCTTT. This translates into CASSETGLYTEAFF.

This clonotype has a count of ten or more. This chain joins TRBV6-5 and TRBJ1-2; weak D call: TRBD1 (5 bases). Between the trimmed V and J ends, which lost 5 bases and 6 bases, there was a span of 19 bases. Looked up from germline, CDR1 is MNHEY and CDR2 is SVGAGI. CDR3 length: 15 amino acids. CDR3 residues: CASSPRFRVLNGYTF. In nucleotides, the CDR3 is TGTGCCAGCAGTCCCCGTTTCAGGGTGCTTAATGGCTACACCTTC.